This T cell receptor (beta chain) came from a study of blood T cell repertoires in COVID-19. Turning to the study itself: The analysed material was cDNA or gDNA that came from T cells, B-cell-depleted T cells, or PBMCs.

The germline V gene encodes CDR1 MDHEN and CDR2 SYDVKM. This CDR3 is 18 amino acids long. Trimming left V 2 bases short and J 0 bases short, with 14 bases between. Per the original data handling: How many nucleated cells were present was estimated from reference gene primer amplification. Some clones are missing from TCRdb's copy, which holds only in-frame ones; the method was immunoSEQ multiplex PCR. D and trimming were read from the DNA, whereas the V and J calls and clone size are those reported in that table. This table has 150,000 or so clones, about 86% appearing once. The J gene is TRBJ2-6, the V gene TRBV28; D is ambiguous. Sequences were obtained from peripheral blood. The sequence derives from a man in his fifties with active or convalescent COVID-19. The CDR3 DNA sequence: TGTGCCAGCAGTTTACCCTTAGTGGGCGTCTCTGGGGCCAACGTCCTGACTTTC. Translation: CASSLPLVGVSGANVLTF.